These 9 T cell receptor beta chains were sequenced from one sample in a study of blood T cell repertoires in COVID-19. Generated by immunoSEQ multiplex PCR, the TCRdb table keeps only in-frame clones and is missing some. The sample holds around 230,000 clones, 75% to 90% seen once. Material: peripheral blood. These receptors came from a man aged 40-55 years with acute or convalescent COVID-19.

The chain employs TRBV5-5 and TRBJ1-5; no definite D call. Trimming took off 1 base at V and 6 bases at J, with 14 bases between the two ends. Germline assignment: CDR1 SGHKS and CDR2 YYEKEE (reference sequence). CDR3 length: 15 residues. The CDR3 DNA is TGTGCCAGCAGCTTGACCTCACGGTCGGGTCAGCCCCAGCATTTT. Its translation: CASSLTSRSGQPQHF.

The chain carries TRBV6-1 and TRBJ1-4; 7 bases fit TRBD1. Germline CDR1 and CDR2: MNHNS and SASEGT. The CDR3 loop spans 15 amino acids. Trimming removed 4 bases from V and 8 bases from J; junction bases left unmatched: 10. Here the CDR3 reads CASSGTGQRYEKLFF. CDR3 in DNA: TGTGCCAGCAGTGGGACAGGACAACGGTACGAAAAACTGTTTTTT.

The CDR3 nucleotides are TGTGCCAGCAGCCAAGTGTCAACAGGGGGCTCCACAGATACGCAGTATTTT. It specifies CASSQVSTGGSTDTQYF. The chain uses TRBV3-1 (or the pseudogene TRBV3-2) and TRBJ2-3; 9 nucleotides agree with TRBD1. With V trimmed by 1 base and J by 2 bases, 7 bases remained unmatched. The germline CDR1 and CDR2 sequences are LGHDT and YNNKEL (reference sequence). The CDR3 has 17 amino acids.

The rearrangement links TRBV5-1 to TRBJ2-5; 11 nucleotides match TRBD2. V was pared by 5 bases and J by 4 bases, with 10 bases of the junction left unmatched. The CDR3 totals 16 residues. Germline CDR1 SGHRS, CDR2 YFSETQ. CDR3 sequence reads: CASSFQLAGEGETQYF. The DNA for the CDR3 is TGCGCCAGCAGTTTCCAACTAGCGGGAGAGGGAGAGACCCAGTACTTC.

This chain joins TRBV2 and TRBJ2-1; no clear D gene. The CDR3 extends over 12 amino acids. V was shortened by 4 bases and J by 10 bases, with 11 bases between the two germline ends. In germline, CDR1 is SNHLY, CDR2 FYNNEI. The DNA of the CDR3 is TGTGCCAGCAGTGTTGGTACATTCGAGCAGTTCTTC. It specifies CASSVGTFEQFF.

The chain carries TRBV7-2 and TRBJ2-7; TRBD1 agrees at 9 bases. The CDR3 runs to 15 residues. V lost 4 bases, J lost 5 bases, and 9 bases stayed unmatched. Germline loops: CDR1 SGHTA, CDR2 FQGNSA. The DNA for the CDR3 is TGTGCCAGCAGCTCCTCCGGGACAGGGTTTAACGAGCAGTACTTC. It specifies CASSSSGTGFNEQYF.

V usage is TRBV29-1 and J usage is TRBJ2-7, with a possible D match to TRBD2 (6 bases). This CDR3 region has 15 residues. V was clipped by 3 bases and J by 1 base, with 16 bases between them. CDR1 is SQVTM, CDR2 ANQGSEA, per germline. This CDR3 is CSVEWGGLGSYEQYF. CDR3 DNA: TGCAGCGTTGAGTGGGGAGGCCTCGGGTCCTACGAGCAGTACTTC.

This clone was seen a single time. The chain links TRBV7-9 to TRBJ2-7; a weak D match, TRBD2 (7 bases). V lost 1 base and J 6 bases, leaving 19 bases between the germline ends. The CDR3 has 16 amino acids. From germline, CDR1 is SEHNR and CDR2 FQNEAQ (reference sequence). In DNA, the CDR3 is TGTGCCAGCAGCTTAGGACGAGCGGGGCCACAGGGCGAGCAGTACTTC. This sequence encodes CASSLGRAGPQGEQYF.

V usage is TRBV2 and J usage is TRBJ2-3, with 10 bases lining up with TRBD1. Per germline, CDR1 SNHLY and CDR2 FYNNEI. Trimming cost V 5 bases and J 1 base; bases outside gene matches: 3. This CDR3 has 15 amino acids. DNA of the CDR3: TGTGCCAGCAGTCTCGGGACAGGGGGCACAGATACGCAGTATTTT. Translating gives CASSLGTGGTDTQYF. Full variable domain (remainder filled in from reference TRBV2 and TRBJ2-3): EPEVTQTPSHQVTQMGQEVILRCVPISNHLYFYWYRQILGQKVEFLVSFYNNEISEKSEIFDDQFSVERPDGSNFTLKIRSTKLEDSAMYFCASSLGTGGTDTQYFGPGTRLTVL.